This TCR beta chain was identified in a study of CD8+ T cells in alopecia areata. TCR sequencing used cDNA made by reverse transcription of extracted RNA. TCRdb's table, derived via immunoSEQ multiplex PCR, lists solely in-frame clones and lacks some. The sample has fewer than 90,000 clones; roughly 47% are singletons. This clone was observed a handful of times. This CDR3 is also generated by other DNA sequences in the sample. With 0 bases removed from V and 0 bases from J, the gap between germline ends came to 5 bases. Per the germline V gene, CDR1 is SGDLS and CDR2 is YYNGEE. The CDR3 is 14 residues long. PBMCs yielded sorted CD4+ and CD8+ T cells.

The rearrangement links TRBV9 to TRBJ2-3, with a tentative D call TRBD2 (5 bases). The receptor comes from a human donor with alopecia areata. Sequences were obtained from NKG2D-high CD8+ T cells sorted from blood. The CDR3 DNA is TGTGCCAGCAGCGTAGCGGGGAGCACAGATACGCAGTATTTT. As protein: CASSVAGSTDTQYF.